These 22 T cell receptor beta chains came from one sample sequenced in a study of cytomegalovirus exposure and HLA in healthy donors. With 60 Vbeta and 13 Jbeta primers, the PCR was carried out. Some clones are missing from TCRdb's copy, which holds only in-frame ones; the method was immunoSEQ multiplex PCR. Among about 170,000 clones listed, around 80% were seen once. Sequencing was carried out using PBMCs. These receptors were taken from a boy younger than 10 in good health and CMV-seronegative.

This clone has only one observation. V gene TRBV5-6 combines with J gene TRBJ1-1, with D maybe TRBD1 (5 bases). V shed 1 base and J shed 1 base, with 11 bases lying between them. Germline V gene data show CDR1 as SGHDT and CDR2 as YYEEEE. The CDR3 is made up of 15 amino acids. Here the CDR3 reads CASSLYQGENTEAFF. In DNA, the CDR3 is TGTGCCAGCAGCTTGTATCAGGGTGAGAACACTGAAGCTTTCTTT. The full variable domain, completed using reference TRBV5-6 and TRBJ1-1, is DAGVTQSPTHLIKTRGQQVTLRCSPKSGHDTVSWYQQALGQGPQFIFQYYEEEERQRGNFPDRFSGHQFPNYSSELNVNALLLGDSALYLCASSLYQGENTEAFFGQGTRLTVV.

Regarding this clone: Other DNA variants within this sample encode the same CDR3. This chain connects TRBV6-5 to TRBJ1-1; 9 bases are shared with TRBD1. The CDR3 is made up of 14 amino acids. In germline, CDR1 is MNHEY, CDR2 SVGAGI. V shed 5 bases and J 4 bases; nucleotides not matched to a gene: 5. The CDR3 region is CASSHRDRVTEAFF. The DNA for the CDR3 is TGTGCCAGCAGTCACCGGGACAGGGTCACTGAAGCTTTCTTT.

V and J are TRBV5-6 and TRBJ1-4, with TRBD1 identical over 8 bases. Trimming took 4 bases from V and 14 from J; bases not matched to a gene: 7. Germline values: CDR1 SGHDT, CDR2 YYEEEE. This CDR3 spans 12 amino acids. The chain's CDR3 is CASSLGTGQLFF. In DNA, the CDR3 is TGTGCCAGCAGCCTAGGGACAGGACAGCTGTTTTTT.

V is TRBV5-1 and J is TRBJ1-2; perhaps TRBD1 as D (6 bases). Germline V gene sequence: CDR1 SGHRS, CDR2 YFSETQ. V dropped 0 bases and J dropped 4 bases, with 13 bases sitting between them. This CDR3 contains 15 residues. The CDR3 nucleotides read TGCGCCAGCAGCTTGGACAGGGTGCGGGCCTATGGCTACACCTTC. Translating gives CASSLDRVRAYGYTF. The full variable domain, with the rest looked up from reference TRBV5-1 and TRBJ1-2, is KAGVTQTPRYLIKTRGQQVTLSCSPISGHRSVSWYQQTPGQGLQFLFEYFSETQRNKGNFPGRFSGRQFSNSRSEMNVSTLELGDSALYLCASSLDRVRAYGYTFGSGTRLTVV.

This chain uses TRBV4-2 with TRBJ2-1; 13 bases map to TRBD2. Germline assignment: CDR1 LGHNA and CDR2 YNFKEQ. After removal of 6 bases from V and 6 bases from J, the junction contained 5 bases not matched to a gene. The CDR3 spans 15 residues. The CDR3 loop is CASSHGLAGVNEQFF. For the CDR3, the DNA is TGTGCCAGCAGTCACGGACTAGCGGGGGTCAATGAGCAGTTCTTC.

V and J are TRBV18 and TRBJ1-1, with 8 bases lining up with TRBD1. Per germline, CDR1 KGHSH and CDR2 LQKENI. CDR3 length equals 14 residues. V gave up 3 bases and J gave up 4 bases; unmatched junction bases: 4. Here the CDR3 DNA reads TGTGCCAGCTCACCTGCCGACAGGGGCACTGAAGCTTTCTTT. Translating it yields CASSPADRGTEAFF.

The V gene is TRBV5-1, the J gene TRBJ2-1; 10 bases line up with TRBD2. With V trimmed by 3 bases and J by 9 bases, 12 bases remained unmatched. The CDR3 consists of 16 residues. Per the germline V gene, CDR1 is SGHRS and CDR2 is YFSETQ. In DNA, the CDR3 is TGCGCCAGCAGCTCCGAAGCGGGAGGGTTTGGGGGTGAGCAGTTCTTC. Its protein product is CASSSEAGGFGGEQFF.

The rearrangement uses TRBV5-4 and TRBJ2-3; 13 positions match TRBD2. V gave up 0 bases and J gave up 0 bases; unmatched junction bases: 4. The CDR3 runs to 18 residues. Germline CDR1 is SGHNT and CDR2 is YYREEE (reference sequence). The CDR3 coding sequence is TGTGCCAGCAGCTTGGGAAGGACTAGCGGGAGCAGCACAGATACGCAGTATTTT. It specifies CASSLGRTSGSSTDTQYF.

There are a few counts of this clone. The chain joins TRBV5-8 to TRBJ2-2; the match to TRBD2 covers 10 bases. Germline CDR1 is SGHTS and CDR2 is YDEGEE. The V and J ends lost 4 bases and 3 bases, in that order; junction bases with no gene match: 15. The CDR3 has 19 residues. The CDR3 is CASSLTSYSGRSDTGELFF. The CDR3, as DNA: TGTGCCAGCAGCCTTACCTCTTATAGCGGGAGGAGCGACACCGGGGAGCTGTTTTTT.

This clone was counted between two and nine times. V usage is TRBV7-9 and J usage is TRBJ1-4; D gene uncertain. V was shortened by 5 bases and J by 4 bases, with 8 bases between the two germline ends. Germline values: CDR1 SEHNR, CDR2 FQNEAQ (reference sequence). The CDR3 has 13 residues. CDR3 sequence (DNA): TGTGCCAGCAGCGAGGGCGTTAATGAAAAACTGTTTTTT. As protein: CASSEGVNEKLFF.

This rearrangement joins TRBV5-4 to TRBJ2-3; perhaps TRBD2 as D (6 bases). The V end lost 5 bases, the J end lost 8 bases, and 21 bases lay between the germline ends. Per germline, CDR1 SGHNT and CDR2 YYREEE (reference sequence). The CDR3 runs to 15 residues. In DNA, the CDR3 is TGTGCCAGCAGTTTAGAGGCGACTAGTGTGGCTACGCAGTATTTT. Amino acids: CASSLEATSVATQYF.

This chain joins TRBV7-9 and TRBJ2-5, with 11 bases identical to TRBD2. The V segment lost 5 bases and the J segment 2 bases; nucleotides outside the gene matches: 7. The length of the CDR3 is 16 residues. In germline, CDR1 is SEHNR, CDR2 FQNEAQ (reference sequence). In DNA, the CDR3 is TGTGCCAGCAGCGTGGATGGGACTAGCGGACAAGAGACCCAGTACTTC. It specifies CASSVDGTSGQETQYF.

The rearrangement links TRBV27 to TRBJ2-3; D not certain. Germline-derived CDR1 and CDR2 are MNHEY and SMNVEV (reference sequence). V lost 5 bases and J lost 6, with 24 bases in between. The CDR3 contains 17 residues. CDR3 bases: TGTGCCAGCAGTCCCCCCACGATCTCGCCAGAATCGGATACGCAGTATTTT. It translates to CASSPPTISPESDTQYF.

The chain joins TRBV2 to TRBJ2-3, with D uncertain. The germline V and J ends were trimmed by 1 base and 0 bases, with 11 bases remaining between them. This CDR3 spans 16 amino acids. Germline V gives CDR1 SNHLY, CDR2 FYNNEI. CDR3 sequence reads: CASSEGVAESTDTQYF. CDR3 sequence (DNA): TGTGCCAGCAGTGAAGGGGTGGCGGAAAGCACAGATACGCAGTATTTT.

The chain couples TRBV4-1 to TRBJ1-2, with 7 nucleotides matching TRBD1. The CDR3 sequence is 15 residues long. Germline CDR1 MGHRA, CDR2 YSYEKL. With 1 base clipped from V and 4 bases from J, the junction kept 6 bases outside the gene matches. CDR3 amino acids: CASSQVDRDSYGYTF. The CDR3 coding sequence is TGCGCCAGCAGCCAAGTAGACCGGGACAGCTATGGCTACACCTTC.

The CDR3 bases are TGTGCCTGGAGGCTCAGCGGGGGGCGTAACAATGAGCAGTTCTTC. It specifies CAWRLSGGRNNEQFF. The chain has TRBV30 and TRBJ2-1, with 9 bases aligning to TRBD2. The CDR3 is 15 residues long. Germline V lookup: CDR1 GTSNPN, CDR2 SVGIG (reference sequence). The ends lost 3 bases at V and 5 bases at J; junction bases unmatched: 8.

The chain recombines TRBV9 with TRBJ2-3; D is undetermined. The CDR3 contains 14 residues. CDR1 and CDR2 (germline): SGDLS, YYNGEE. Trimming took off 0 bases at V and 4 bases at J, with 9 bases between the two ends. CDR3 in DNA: TGTGCCAGCAGCGTAGGTCGGCGGCCAGATACGCAGTATTTT. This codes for CASSVGRRPDTQYF.

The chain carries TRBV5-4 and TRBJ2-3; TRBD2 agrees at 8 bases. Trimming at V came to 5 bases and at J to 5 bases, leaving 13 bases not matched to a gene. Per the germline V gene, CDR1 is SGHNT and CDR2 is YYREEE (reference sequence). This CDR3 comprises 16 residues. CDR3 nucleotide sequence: TGTGCCAGCAGTCTTTTTGGGGCGGGGGGAATAGATACGCAGTATTTT. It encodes CASSLFGAGGIDTQYF.

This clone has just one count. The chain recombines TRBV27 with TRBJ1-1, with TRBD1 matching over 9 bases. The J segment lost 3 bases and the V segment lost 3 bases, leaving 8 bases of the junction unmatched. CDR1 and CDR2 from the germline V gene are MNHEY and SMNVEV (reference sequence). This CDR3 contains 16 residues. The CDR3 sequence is CASSFDPRDRDTEAFF. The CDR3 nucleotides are TGTGCCAGCAGTTTCGATCCCCGGGACAGGGACACTGAAGCTTTCTTT.

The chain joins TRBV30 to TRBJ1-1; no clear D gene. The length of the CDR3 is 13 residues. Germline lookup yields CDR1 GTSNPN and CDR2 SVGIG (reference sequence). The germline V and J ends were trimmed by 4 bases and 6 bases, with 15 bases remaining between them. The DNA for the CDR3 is TGTGCCTGGATGCACCGATCCGGGTCTGAAGCTTTCTTT. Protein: CAWMHRSGSEAFF.

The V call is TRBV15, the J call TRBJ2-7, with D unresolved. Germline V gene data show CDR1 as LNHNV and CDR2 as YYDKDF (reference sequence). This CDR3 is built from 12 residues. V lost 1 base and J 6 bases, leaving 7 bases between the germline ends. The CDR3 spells CATSRGWSEQYF. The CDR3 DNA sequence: TGTGCCACCAGCAGAGGCTGGAGCGAGCAGTACTTC.

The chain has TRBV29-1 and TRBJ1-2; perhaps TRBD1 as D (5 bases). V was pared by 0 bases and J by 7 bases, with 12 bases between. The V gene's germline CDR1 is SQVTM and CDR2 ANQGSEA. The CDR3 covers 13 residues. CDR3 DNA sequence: TGCAGCGTTGAAGATCCGCGGGGGACTGGCTACACCTTC. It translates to CSVEDPRGTGYTF.